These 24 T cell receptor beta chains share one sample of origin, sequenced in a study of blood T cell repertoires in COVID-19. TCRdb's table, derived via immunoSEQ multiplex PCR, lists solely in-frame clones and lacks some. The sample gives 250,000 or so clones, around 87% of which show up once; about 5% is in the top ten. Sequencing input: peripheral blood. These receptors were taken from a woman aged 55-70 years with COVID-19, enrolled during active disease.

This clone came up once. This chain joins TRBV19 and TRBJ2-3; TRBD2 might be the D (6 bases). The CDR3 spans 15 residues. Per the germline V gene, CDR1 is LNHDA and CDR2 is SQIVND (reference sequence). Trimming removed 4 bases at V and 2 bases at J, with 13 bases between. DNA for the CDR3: TGTGCCAGTAGTACCCCGGCGGGGCTCACAGATACGCAGTATTTT. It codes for CASSTPAGLTDTQYF.

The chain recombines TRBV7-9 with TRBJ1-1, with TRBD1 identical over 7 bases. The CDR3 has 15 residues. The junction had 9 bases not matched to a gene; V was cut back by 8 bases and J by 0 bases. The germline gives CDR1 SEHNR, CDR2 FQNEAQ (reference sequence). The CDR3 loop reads CASFPRDRVNTEAFF. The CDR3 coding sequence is TGTGCCAGCTTCCCTCGAGACAGGGTGAACACTGAAGCTTTCTTT.

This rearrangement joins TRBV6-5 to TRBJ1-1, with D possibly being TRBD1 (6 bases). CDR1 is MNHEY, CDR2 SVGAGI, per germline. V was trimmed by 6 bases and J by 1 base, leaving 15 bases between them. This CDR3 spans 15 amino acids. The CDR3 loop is CASSRGAGGNTEAFF. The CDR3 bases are TGTGCCAGCAGCCGGGGGGCCGGGGGGAACACTGAAGCTTTCTTT.

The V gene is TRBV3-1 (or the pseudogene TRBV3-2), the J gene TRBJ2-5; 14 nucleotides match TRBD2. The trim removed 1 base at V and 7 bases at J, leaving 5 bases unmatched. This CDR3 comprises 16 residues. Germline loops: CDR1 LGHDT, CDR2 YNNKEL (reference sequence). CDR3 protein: CASSQGLAGGPGTQYF. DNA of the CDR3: TGTGCCAGCAGCCAAGGACTAGCGGGAGGGCCGGGGACCCAGTACTTC.

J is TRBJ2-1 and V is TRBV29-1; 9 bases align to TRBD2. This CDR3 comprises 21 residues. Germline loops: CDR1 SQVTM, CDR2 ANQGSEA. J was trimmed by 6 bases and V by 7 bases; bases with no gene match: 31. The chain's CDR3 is CSGRGGRVLEAERTSVNEQFF. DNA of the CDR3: TGCAGCGGACGGGGGGGGCGCGTTCTCGAGGCTGAAAGGACTAGCGTCAATGAGCAGTTCTTC.

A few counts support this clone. CDR3 protein: CASSLFAGGAYEQYF. In DNA form, the CDR3 reads TGTGCCAGCAGCTTATTCGCTGGTGGAGCCTACGAGCAGTACTTC. The rearrangement uses TRBV7-7 and TRBJ2-7; D remains ambiguous. CDR1 and CDR2 from the germline V gene are SSHAT and FNYEAQ (reference sequence). V shed 2 bases and J shed 2 bases, with 13 bases lying between them. The CDR3 runs 15 residues.

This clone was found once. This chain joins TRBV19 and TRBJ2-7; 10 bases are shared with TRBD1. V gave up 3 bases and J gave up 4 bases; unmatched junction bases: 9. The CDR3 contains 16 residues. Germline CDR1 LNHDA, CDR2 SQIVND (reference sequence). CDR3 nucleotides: TGTGCCAGTAGTATTGGAACCGGGACAGGGGTTTACGAGCAGTACTTC. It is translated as CASSIGTGTGVYEQYF.

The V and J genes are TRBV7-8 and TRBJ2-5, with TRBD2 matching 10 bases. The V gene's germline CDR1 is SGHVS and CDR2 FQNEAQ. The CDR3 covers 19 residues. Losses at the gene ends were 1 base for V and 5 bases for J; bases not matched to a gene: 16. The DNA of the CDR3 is TGTGCCAGCAGCTTAGTGAAGGTAGCGGGAGGCCGTTTGCGCGAGACCCAGTACTTC. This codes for CASSLVKVAGGRLRETQYF.

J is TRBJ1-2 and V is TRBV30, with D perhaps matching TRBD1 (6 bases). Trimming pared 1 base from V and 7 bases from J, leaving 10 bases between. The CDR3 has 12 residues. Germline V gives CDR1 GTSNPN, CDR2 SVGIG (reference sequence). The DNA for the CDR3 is TGTGCCTGGAGTGGAGGGGGTTCTGGCTACACCTTC. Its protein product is CAWSGGGSGYTF. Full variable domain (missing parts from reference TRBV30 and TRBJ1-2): SQTIHQWPATLVQPVGSPLSLECTVEGTSNPNLYWYRQAAGRGLQLLFYSVGIGQISSEVPQNLSASRPQDRQFILSSKKLLLSDSGFYLCAWSGGGSGYTFGSGTRLTVV.

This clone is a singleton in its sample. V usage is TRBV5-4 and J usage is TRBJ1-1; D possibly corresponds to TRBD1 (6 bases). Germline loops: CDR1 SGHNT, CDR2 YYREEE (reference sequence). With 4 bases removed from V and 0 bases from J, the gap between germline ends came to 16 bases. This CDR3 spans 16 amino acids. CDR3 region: CASSIRGVGMNTEAFF. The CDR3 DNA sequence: TGTGCCAGCAGCATCAGGGGCGTAGGGATGAACACTGAAGCTTTCTTT.

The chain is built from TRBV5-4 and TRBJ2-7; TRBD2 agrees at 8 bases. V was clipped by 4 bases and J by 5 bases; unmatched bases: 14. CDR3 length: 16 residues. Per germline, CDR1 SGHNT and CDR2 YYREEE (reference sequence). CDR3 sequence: CASSPGLPGGLHEQYF. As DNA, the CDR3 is TGTGCCAGCAGCCCGGGACTTCCGGGAGGGTTACACGAGCAGTACTTC.

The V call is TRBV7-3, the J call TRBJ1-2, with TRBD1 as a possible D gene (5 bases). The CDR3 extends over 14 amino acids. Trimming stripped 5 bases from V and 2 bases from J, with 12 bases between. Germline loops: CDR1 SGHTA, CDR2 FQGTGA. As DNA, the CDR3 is TGTGCCAGCAGCCCAACAGGAGCAAACTATGGCTACACCTTC. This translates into CASSPTGANYGYTF.

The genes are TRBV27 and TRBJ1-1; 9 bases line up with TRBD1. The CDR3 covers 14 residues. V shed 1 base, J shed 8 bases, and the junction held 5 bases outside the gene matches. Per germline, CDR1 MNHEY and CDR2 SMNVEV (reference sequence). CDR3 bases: TGTGCCAGCAGTTTATTATACAGGGGGCCGGAAGCTTTCTTT. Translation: CASSLLYRGPEAFF.

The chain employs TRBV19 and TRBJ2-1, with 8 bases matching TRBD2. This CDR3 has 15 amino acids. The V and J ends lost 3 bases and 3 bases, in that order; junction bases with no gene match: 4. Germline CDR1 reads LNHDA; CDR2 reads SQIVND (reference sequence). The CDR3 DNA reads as TGTGCCAGTAGTATTGGCGGGACTAGCTACAATGAGCAGTTCTTC. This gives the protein CASSIGGTSYNEQFF.

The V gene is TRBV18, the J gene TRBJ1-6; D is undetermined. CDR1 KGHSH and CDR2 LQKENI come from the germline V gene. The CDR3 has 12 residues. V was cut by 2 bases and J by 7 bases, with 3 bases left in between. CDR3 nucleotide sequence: TGTGCCAGCTCACCAGTAAATTCACCCCTCCACTTT. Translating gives CASSPVNSPLHF.

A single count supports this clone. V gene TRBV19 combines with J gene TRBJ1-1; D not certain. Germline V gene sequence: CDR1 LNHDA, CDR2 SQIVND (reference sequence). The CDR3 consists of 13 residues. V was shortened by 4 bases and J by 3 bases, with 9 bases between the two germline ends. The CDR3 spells CASSKRTHTEAFF. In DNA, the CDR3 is TGTGCCAGTAGTAAAAGGACTCACACTGAAGCTTTCTTT. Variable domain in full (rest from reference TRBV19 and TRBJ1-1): DGGITQSPKYLFRKEGQNVTLSCEQNLNHDAMYWYRQDPGQGLRLIYYSQIVNDFQKGDIAEGYSVSREKKESFPLTVTSAQKNPTAFYLCASSKRTHTEAFFGQGTRLTVV.

The CDR3 loop is CASSRWGGNEGLGTEAFF. For the CDR3, the DNA is TGCGCCAGCAGCCGGTGGGGGGGAAACGAGGGACTGGGCACTGAAGCTTTCTTT. The rearrangement links TRBV4-1 to TRBJ1-1; possible D gene TRBD1, 5 bases. With 4 bases removed from V and 4 bases from J, the gap between germline ends came to 25 bases. Germline V CDR1 and CDR2: MGHRA, YSYEKL. The CDR3 contains 18 residues.

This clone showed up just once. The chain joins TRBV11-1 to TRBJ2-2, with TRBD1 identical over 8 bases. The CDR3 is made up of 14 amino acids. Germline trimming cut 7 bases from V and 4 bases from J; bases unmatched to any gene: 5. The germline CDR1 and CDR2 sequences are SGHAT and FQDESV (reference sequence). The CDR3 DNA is TGTGCCAGCAACTGGGACAGGACCACCGGGGAGCTGTTTTTT. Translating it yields CASNWDRTTGELFF.

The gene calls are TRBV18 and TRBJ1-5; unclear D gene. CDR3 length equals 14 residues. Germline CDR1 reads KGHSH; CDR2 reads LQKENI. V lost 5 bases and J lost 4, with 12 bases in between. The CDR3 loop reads CASSVGRKNQPQHF. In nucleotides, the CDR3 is TGTGCCAGCTCAGTCGGGAGAAAAAATCAGCCCCAGCATTTT.

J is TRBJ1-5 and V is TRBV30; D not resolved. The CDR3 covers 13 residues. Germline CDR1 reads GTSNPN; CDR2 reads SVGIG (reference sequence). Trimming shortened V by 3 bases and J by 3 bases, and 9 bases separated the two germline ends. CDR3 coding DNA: TGTGCCTGGAGAAGCCAAGCCAATCAGCCCCAGCATTTT. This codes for CAWRSQANQPQHF.

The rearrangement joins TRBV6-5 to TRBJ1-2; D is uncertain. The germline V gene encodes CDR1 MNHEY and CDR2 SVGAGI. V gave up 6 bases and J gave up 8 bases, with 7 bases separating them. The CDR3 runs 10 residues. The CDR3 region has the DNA TGTGCCAGCAGAGAGAGCGGCTACACCTTC. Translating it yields CASRESGYTF.

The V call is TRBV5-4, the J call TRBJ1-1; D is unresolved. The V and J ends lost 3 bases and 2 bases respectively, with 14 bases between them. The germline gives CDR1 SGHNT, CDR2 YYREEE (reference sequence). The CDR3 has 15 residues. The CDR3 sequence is CASSSVRFGNTEAFF. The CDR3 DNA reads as TGTGCCAGCAGCTCGGTTCGGTTCGGTAACACTGAAGCTTTCTTT.

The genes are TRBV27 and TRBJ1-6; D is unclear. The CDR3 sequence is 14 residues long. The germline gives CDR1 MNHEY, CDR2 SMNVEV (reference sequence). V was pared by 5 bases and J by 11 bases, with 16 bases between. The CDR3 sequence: CASSQPPPGPPLHF. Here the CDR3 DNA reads TGTGCCAGCAGTCAACCACCTCCGGGTCCACCCCTCCACTTT.

The CDR3 loop reads CASSLDRPNTGELFF. The CDR3 nucleotides are TGCGCCAGCAGCTTGGACAGACCGAACACCGGGGAGCTGTTTTTT. The V gene is TRBV5-1, the J gene TRBJ2-2; D is undetermined. Germline V gene sequence: CDR1 SGHRS, CDR2 YFSETQ. There are 15 residues in the CDR3. The V end lost 0 bases, the J end lost 0 bases, and 6 bases lay between the germline ends.